The 23 T cell receptor beta chains reported below all come from one sample, sequenced in a study of CD8 T cells in Susac syndrome. An amount of RNA that ranged from 0.5 to 1 ug was reverse transcribed with random hexamers. TCRdb passed the immunoSEQ multiplex PCR reads through MiXCR, listing each CDR3 protein once. Of about 300,000 distinct CDR3 sequences listed, around nine tenths are singletons. The sequenced sample was CD8+ T cells from PBMCs. Receptors originate from a human donor with multiple sclerosis.

This clonotype was seen once. The genes are TRBV14 and TRBJ2-3, with D unclear. In germline, CDR1 is SGHDN, CDR2 FVKESK. V was clipped by 6 bases and J by 2 bases, with 12 bases between them. The CDR3 loop spans 14 amino acids. CDR3 DNA sequence: TGTGCCAGCAGTAAGGGCAGTTTCACAGATACGCAGTATTTT. Protein sequence: CASSKGSFTDTQYF.

This chain links TRBV6-1 with TRBJ1-1; possible D gene TRBD1, 5 bases. CDR1 is MNHNS, CDR2 SASEGT, per germline. The V and J ends lost 3 bases and 4 bases respectively, with 24 bases between them. The CDR3 is 18 amino acids. CDR3 protein: CASSDSLLSVGGVTEAFF. CDR3 sequence (DNA): TGTGCCAGCAGTGATAGCTTGTTGTCCGTTGGGGGAGTCACTGAAGCTTTCTTT.

The J gene is TRBJ2-2, the V gene TRBV6-4; D is perhaps TRBD2 (5 bases). The germline V and J ends were trimmed by 0 bases and 4 bases, with 12 bases remaining between them. Germline V CDR1 and CDR2: MRHNA, SNTAGT. The CDR3 runs 16 residues. CDR3 sequence (DNA): TGTGCCAGCAGTGACTCATTTAGCGATGCCACCGGGGAGCTGTTTTTT. It encodes CASSDSFSDATGELFF.

V gene TRBV28 combines with J gene TRBJ1-4; D is perhaps TRBD1 (5 bases). Germline V gene lookup returns CDR1 MDHEN and CDR2 SYDVKM. This CDR3 region has 12 residues. V dropped 10 bases and J dropped 8 bases, with 14 bases sitting between them. The CDR3 reads CATTGTWEKLFF. The CDR3 nucleotides are TGTGCCACGACCGGGACGTGGGAAAAACTGTTTTTT.

The chain uses TRBV12-3 or TRBV12-4 and TRBJ2-7; 7 bases map to TRBD2. The CDR3 is made up of 14 amino acids. With V trimmed by 7 bases and J by 3 bases, 9 bases remained unmatched. The CDR3 region has the DNA TGTGCCAGCAACGCCGGGACTACCGACTACGAGCAGTACTTC. This encodes CASNAGTTDYEQYF.

The chain couples TRBV20-1 to TRBJ2-1; D not resolved. The V gene's germline CDR1 is DFQATT and CDR2 SNEGSKA (reference sequence). V lost 6 bases and J lost 0, with 9 bases in between. The CDR3 spans 13 residues. This chain's CDR3 is CSAVELSYNEQFF. CDR3 bases: TGCAGTGCCGTAGAGCTCTCCTACAATGAGCAGTTCTTC.

This chain connects TRBV4-1 to TRBJ2-7; perhaps TRBD2 as D (5 bases). V lost 1 base and J 3 bases, leaving 13 bases between the germline ends. Germline CDR1 and CDR2: MGHRA and YSYEKL. The CDR3 extends over 15 amino acids. The CDR3 is CASSQVRGPDYEQYF. The CDR3 nucleotides are TGCGCCAGCAGCCAAGTTCGAGGGCCTGACTACGAGCAGTACTTC.

The V and J genes are TRBV27 and TRBJ2-2; tentatively, D is TRBD1 (6 bases). CDR1 and CDR2 from the germline V gene are MNHEY and SMNVEV (reference sequence). V was clipped by 0 bases and J by 4 bases, with 6 bases between them. This CDR3 has 14 amino acids. The CDR3 DNA reads TGTGCCAGCAGTTTATCAGGGGGCACCGGGGAGCTGTTTTTT. Translation: CASSLSGGTGELFF.

The gene calls are TRBV7-9 and TRBJ2-1; 8 positions agree with TRBD2. The V gene's germline CDR1 is SEHNR and CDR2 FQNEAQ (reference sequence). After removal of 1 base from V and 9 bases from J, the junction contained 11 bases not matched to a gene. This CDR3 contains 16 residues. CDR3 residues: CASSLEFREGHFEQFF. As DNA, the CDR3 is TGTGCCAGCAGCTTAGAGTTCCGGGAGGGCCATTTTGAGCAGTTCTTC.

This rearrangement joins TRBV4-2 to TRBJ2-1; 7 bases are a match to TRBD2. V shed 0 bases, J shed 3 bases, and the junction held 8 bases outside the gene matches. CDR3 size: 17 residues. In germline, CDR1 is LGHNA, CDR2 YNFKEQ. CDR3 DNA: TGTGCCAGCAGCCAAGAATGGACCGGGACTAACTACAATGAGCAGTTCTTC. Protein: CASSQEWTGTNYNEQFF.

V and J are TRBV3-1 and TRBJ2-7; no firm D call. The CDR3 loop spans 13 amino acids. V lost 1 base, J lost 5 bases, and 9 bases lay in between. Germline loops: CDR1 LGHDT, CDR2 YNNKEL (reference sequence). Here the CDR3 reads CASSQVLRDEQYF. CDR3 nucleotide sequence: TGTGCCAGCAGCCAAGTTCTCCGGGACGAGCAGTACTTC.

This clonotype appeared a single time. V is TRBV6-2 or TRBV6-3 and J is TRBJ2-2; 7 bases match TRBD2. Germline CDR1 reads MNHEY; CDR2 reads SVGEGT. Trimming removed 2 bases from V and 7 bases from J; junction bases left unmatched: 7. The CDR3 contains 15 residues. The chain's CDR3 is CASSYMRERIGELFF. CDR3 in DNA: TGTGCCAGCAGTTACATGCGGGAGCGCATCGGGGAGCTGTTTTTT.

The CDR3 nucleotides are TGTGCCAGCAGCTTGGGCAGTTCCTTTCCCTACGAGCAGTACTTC. Its protein product is CASSLGSSFPYEQYF. The chain carries TRBV7-9 and TRBJ2-7; D is uncertain. Germline V gives CDR1 SEHNR, CDR2 FQNEAQ (reference sequence). V lost 3 bases and J lost 2, with 14 bases in between. This CDR3 has 15 amino acids. Using reference TRBV7-9 and TRBJ2-7 for the parts outside the CDR3, the full variable domain is DTGVSQNPRHKITKRGQNVTFRCDPISEHNRLYWYRQTLGQGPEFLTYFQNEAQLEKSRLLSDRFSAERPKGSFSTLEIQRTEQGDSAMYLCASSLGSSFPYEQYFGPGTRLTVT.

The V gene is TRBV6-2 or TRBV6-3, the J gene TRBJ2-7; the D call may be TRBD1 or TRBD2 (5 bases each). This CDR3 has 16 amino acids. The V end was cut by 7 bases, the J end by 4 bases, with 23 bases between. CDR1 is MNHEY, CDR2 SVGEGT, per germline. The DNA of the CDR3 is TGTGCCAGCAATTCAGGAGGTAGGGGAAGATCGTACGAGCAGTACTTC. Protein: CASNSGGRGRSYEQYF.

This chain connects TRBV7-3 to TRBJ2-3, with a tentative D call TRBD2 (5 bases). In germline, CDR1 is SGHTA, CDR2 FQGTGA. The CDR3 runs 14 residues. Deletions cut 5 bases from V and 6 bases from J, with 15 bases between. The CDR3: CASSTNGGTDTQYF. For the CDR3, the DNA is TGTGCCAGCAGCACCAACGGAGGTACGGATACGCAGTATTTT.

J is TRBJ2-7 and V is TRBV19; possibly TRBD1 or TRBD2 for D (5 bases each). Trimming took 6 bases from V and 5 from J, leaving 23 bases between them. This CDR3 region has 16 residues. CDR1 is LNHDA, CDR2 SQIVND, per germline (reference sequence). The CDR3 nucleotides are TGTGCCAGTAGCACAGGTTCCGAGGGTCTAATAAACGAGCAGTACTTC. It yields the protein CASSTGSEGLINEQYF.

This chain uses TRBV20-1 with TRBJ2-7; no clear D. Trimming took 5 bases from V and 1 from J, leaving 12 bases between them. The length of the CDR3 is 13 residues. Germline-derived CDR1 and CDR2 are DFQATT and SNEGSKA (reference sequence). The CDR3 spells CSAEDGRSYEQYF. DNA of the CDR3: TGCAGTGCTGAGGACGGACGTTCCTACGAGCAGTACTTC.

The V gene is TRBV9, the J gene TRBJ1-3; TRBD1 agrees at 9 bases. The CDR3 covers 16 residues. Germline CDR1 reads SGDLS; CDR2 reads YYNGEE. Trimming cost V 4 bases and J 0 bases; bases outside gene matches: 5. The CDR3 loop reads CASSTTGGNSGNTIYF. The CDR3 DNA is TGTGCCAGCAGCACGACAGGGGGAAACTCTGGAAACACCATATATTTT.

The chain carries TRBV29-1 and TRBJ2-6; TRBD1 matches at 9 bases. The V and J ends lost 7 bases and 1 base, in that order; junction bases with no gene match: 17. Germline-derived CDR1 and CDR2 are SQVTM and ANQGSEA. The CDR3 extends over 19 amino acids. The CDR3 nucleotides are TGCAGCGCCTCCCCGGGACAGGGTGTATTGGGGTCTGGGGCCAACGTCCTGACTTTC. It is translated as CSASPGQGVLGSGANVLTF.

The chain couples TRBV24-1 to TRBJ2-3; 7 positions match TRBD2. The junction had 6 bases not matched to a gene; V was cut back by 4 bases and J by 6 bases. Looked up from germline, CDR1 is KGHDR and CDR2 is SFDVKD. The CDR3 has 14 amino acids. The CDR3 nucleotides read TGTGCCACCAGTGAGAGGGACTACACGGATACGCAGTATTTT. Amino acid sequence: CATSERDYTDTQYF.

This rearrangement joins TRBV30 to TRBJ1-2; D not certain. Trimming left V 1 base short and J 3 bases short, with 6 bases between. CDR1 and CDR2 (germline): GTSNPN, SVGIG (reference sequence). CDR3 length: 12 amino acids. In DNA, the CDR3 is TGTGCCTGGAGTGGGTCCCACTATGGCTACACCTTC. The encoded protein is CAWSGSHYGYTF.

This chain uses TRBV19 with TRBJ2-1, with 10 bases fitting TRBD2. J gave up 7 bases and V 8 bases, and 5 bases lay outside the gene matches. This CDR3 region has 13 residues. The germline CDR1 and CDR2 sequences are LNHDA and SQIVND (reference sequence). CDR3 nucleotides: TGTGCCAGTGGAGCGGGGGGGCCGAATGAGCAGTTCTTC. Protein: CASGAGGPNEQFF.

V and J are TRBV6-5 and TRBJ1-4; 7 bases agree with TRBD1. V lost 6 bases to trimming and J lost 8 bases; unmatched junction nucleotides: 9. CDR1 and CDR2 (germline): MNHEY, SVGAGI. The CDR3 is 14 amino acids. CDR3 bases: TGTGCCAGCAGCCTTGACAGGGAAGGCGAAAAACTGTTTTTT. Amino acids: CASSLDREGEKLFF.